One sample yielded the 2 T cell receptor beta chains listed below, sequenced in a study of T cell changes during pregnancy in multiple sclerosis. Generated by immunoSEQ multiplex PCR, the TCRdb table keeps only in-frame clones and is missing some. Of about 45,000 clones in the sample, under 95% were seen once. Sequenced material: CD8+ T cells from peripheral blood mononuclear cells, taken in the second trimester of pregnancy. The receptors were sampled from a female donor with multiple sclerosis, enrolled in a pregnancy study.

The V gene is TRBV4-1, the J gene TRBJ1-4; D perhaps matches TRBD1 (6 bases). CDR1 and CDR2 from the germline V gene are MGHRA and YSYEKL. CDR3 length: 16 residues. V dropped 0 bases and J dropped 7 bases, with 15 bases sitting between them. The CDR3 coding sequence is TGCGCCAGCAGCCAAGATCCCGGCAGGGGTAGTGAAAAACTGTTTTTT. It encodes CASSQDPGRGSEKLFF.

Sample share makes this clone medium-sized. The J gene is TRBJ1-1, the V gene TRBV5-6; a weak D match, TRBD1 (5 bases). Trimming pared 3 bases from V and 0 bases from J, leaving 12 bases between. In germline, CDR1 is SGHDT, CDR2 YYEEEE. The CDR3 has 15 residues. DNA of the CDR3: TGTGCCAGCAGCTCGGAGGGGTTAGTGAACACTGAAGCTTTCTTT. Encoded protein: CASSSEGLVNTEAFF.